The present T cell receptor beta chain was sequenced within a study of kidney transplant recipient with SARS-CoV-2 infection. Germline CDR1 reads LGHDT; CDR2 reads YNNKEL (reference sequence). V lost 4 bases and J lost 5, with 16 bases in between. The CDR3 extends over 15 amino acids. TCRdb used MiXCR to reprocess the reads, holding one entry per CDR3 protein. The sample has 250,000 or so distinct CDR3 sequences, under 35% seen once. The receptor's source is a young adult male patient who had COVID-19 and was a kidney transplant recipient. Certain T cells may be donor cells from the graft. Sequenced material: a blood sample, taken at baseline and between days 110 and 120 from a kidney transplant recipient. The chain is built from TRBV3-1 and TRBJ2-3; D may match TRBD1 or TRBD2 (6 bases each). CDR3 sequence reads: CASSPTEGGKDTQYF. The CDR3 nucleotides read TGTGCCAGCAGCCCCACCGAAGGGGGGAAAGATACGCAGTATTTT.